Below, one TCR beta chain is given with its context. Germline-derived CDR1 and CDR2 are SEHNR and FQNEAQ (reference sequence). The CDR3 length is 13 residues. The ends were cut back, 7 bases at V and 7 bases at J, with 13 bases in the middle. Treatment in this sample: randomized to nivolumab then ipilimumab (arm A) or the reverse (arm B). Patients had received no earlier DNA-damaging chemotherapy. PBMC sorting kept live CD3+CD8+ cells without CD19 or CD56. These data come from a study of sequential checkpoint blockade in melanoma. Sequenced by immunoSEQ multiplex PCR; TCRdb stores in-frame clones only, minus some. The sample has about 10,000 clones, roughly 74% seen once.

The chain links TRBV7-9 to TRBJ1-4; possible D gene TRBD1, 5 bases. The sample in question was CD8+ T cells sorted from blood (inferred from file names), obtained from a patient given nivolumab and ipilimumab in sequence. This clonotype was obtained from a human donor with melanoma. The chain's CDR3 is CASTVGAGEKLFF. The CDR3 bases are TGTGCCAGCACCGTAGGGGCAGGTGAAAAACTGTTTTTT.